Presented here are 17 T cell receptor beta chains from one specimen sequenced in a study of cytomegalovirus exposure and HLA in healthy donors. Amplification used 60 Vbeta primers and 13 Jbeta primers. Measured with immunoSEQ multiplex PCR; TCRdb has only the in-frame clones, and not every one. The profile shows 85,000 to 100,000 clones, around 77% of them singletons. Material for sequencing was PBMCs. Every receptor here comes from a man in his forties in good health and CMV-seronegative.

The chain recombines TRBV12-5 with TRBJ1-5; D uncertain. Germline-derived CDR1 and CDR2 are LGHNT and FRNRAP. The CDR3 contains 16 residues. The V gene lost 2 bases and the J gene lost 7 bases, with 18 bases spanning the gap. DNA for the CDR3: TGTGCTAGTGGTTTGTACGTGGAGGGAGCAGAGCAGCCCCAGCATTTT. Its translation is CASGLYVEGAEQPQHF.

This clone came up a few times. The chain has TRBV6-1 and TRBJ1-1, with 9 bases aligning to TRBD1. The CDR3 has 15 residues. The ends lost 4 bases at V and 1 base at J; junction bases unmatched: 4. The germline V gene encodes CDR1 MNHNS and CDR2 SASEGT. The CDR3 loop is CASSALTGGNTEAFF. The CDR3 DNA sequence: TGTGCCAGCAGTGCCTTGACAGGGGGGAACACTGAAGCTTTCTTT.

The chain couples TRBV29-1 to TRBJ2-2; the match to TRBD2 covers 10 bases. Germline trimming cut 6 bases from V and 7 bases from J; bases unmatched to any gene: 17. The germline CDR1 and CDR2 sequences are SQVTM and ANQGSEA. The CDR3 extends over 17 amino acids. In DNA, the CDR3 is TGCAGCGTCGAAAAAAAAACTAGCGGGATTAGCGTCGGGGAGCTGTTTTTT. This sequence encodes CSVEKKTSGISVGELFF.

The V gene is TRBV28, the J gene TRBJ1-4; no definite D call. The ends were cut back, 3 bases at V and 8 bases at J, with 13 bases in the middle. The germline V gene encodes CDR1 MDHEN and CDR2 SYDVKM. CDR3 length equals 14 residues. This chain's CDR3 is CASSLGPKAEKLFF. CDR3 DNA sequence: TGTGCCAGCAGTTTGGGCCCTAAGGCGGAAAAACTGTTTTTT.

The CDR3 spells CASSFSGSSYEQYF. For the CDR3, the DNA is TGCGCCAGCAGCTTTAGCGGGAGTTCCTACGAGCAGTACTTC. The chain employs TRBV5-1 and TRBJ2-7; 9 bases match TRBD2. This CDR3 is built from 14 residues. V lost 2 bases and J lost 1; bases outside the gene matches: 1. CDR1 and CDR2 from the germline V gene are SGHRS and YFSETQ.

The chain combines TRBV27 with TRBJ1-6; TRBD1 aligns across 7 bases. The junction had 9 bases not matched to a gene; V was cut back by 3 bases and J by 10 bases. Germline V gene data show CDR1 as MNHEY and CDR2 as SMNVEV (reference sequence). This CDR3 is built from 15 residues. CDR3 loop: CASSFDDRAVSPLHF. DNA for the CDR3: TGTGCCAGCAGTTTCGACGACAGGGCCGTGTCACCCCTCCACTTT.

This clone appeared once. The chain combines TRBV7-8 with TRBJ1-6; D is ambiguous. The length of the CDR3 is 17 residues. Trimming removed 3 bases from V and 5 bases from J, with 17 bases in between. Germline lookup yields CDR1 SGHVS and CDR2 FQNEAQ. The CDR3 reads CASSFHPWQDDNSPLHF. The CDR3 DNA sequence: TGTGCCAGCAGCTTCCATCCGTGGCAGGATGATAATTCACCCCTCCACTTT.

The sample holds a few counts of this clone. V and J are TRBV18 and TRBJ1-4; 8 bases line up with TRBD1. V lost 3 bases to trimming and J lost 8 bases; unmatched junction nucleotides: 8. Per germline, CDR1 KGHSH and CDR2 LQKENI. The CDR3 has 15 amino acids. The CDR3 DNA is TGTGCCAGCTCACCCCGACAGGGGAATCGGGAAAAACTGTTTTTT. It is translated as CASSPRQGNREKLFF.

J is TRBJ1-1 and V is TRBV6-5, with TRBD1 identical over 7 bases. This CDR3 contains 14 residues. Trimming removed 6 bases from V and 0 bases from J; junction bases left unmatched: 4. The germline gives CDR1 MNHEY, CDR2 SVGAGI. The CDR3, as DNA: TGTGCCAGCAGCTCAGGGGGTTTGAACACTGAAGCTTTCTTT. Translation: CASSSGGLNTEAFF.

J is TRBJ2-1 and V is TRBV10-3, with D uncertain. This CDR3 contains 17 residues. V was cut by 1 base and J by 0 bases, with 13 bases left in between. Germline-derived CDR1 and CDR2 are ENHRY and SYGVKD. DNA for the CDR3: TGTGCCATCAGTGAGTTTAGGCGACGGAGCTCCTACAATGAGCAGTTCTTC. Translated: CAISEFRRRSSYNEQFF.

The chain recombines TRBV2 with TRBJ2-3, with 7 bases fitting TRBD2. V shed 1 base and J 5 bases; nucleotides not matched to a gene: 9. The CDR3 has 16 residues. Germline lookup yields CDR1 SNHLY and CDR2 FYNNEI. The CDR3 nucleotides are TGTGCCAGCAGTGAAGGGGCGGGGAGGGTTGGAGATACGCAGTATTTT. This translates into CASSEGAGRVGDTQYF.

The gene calls are TRBV7-2 and TRBJ2-7; D perhaps matches TRBD1 (6 bases). V was pared by 5 bases and J by 6 bases, with 11 bases between. There are 12 residues in the CDR3. Germline-derived CDR1 and CDR2 are SGHTA and FQGNSA. The CDR3, as DNA: TGTGCCAGCAGCCGGGACACCGCCGAGCAGTACTTC. Translation: CASSRDTAEQYF.

This sequence joins TRBV5-6 and TRBJ2-1, with 13 bases aligning to TRBD2. The germline gives CDR1 SGHDT, CDR2 YYEEEE. After removal of 4 bases from V and 4 bases from J, the junction contained 11 bases not matched to a gene. This CDR3 region has 18 residues. CDR3 sequence: CASSPGTSGTGSYNEQFF. DNA for the CDR3: TGTGCCAGCAGCCCGGGGACTAGCGGGACAGGGTCTTACAATGAGCAGTTCTTC.

For the CDR3, the DNA is TGTGCCTGGAACCCACTAGCGGGAGGCTTCTACGAGCAGTACTTC. This translates into CAWNPLAGGFYEQYF. The J gene is TRBJ2-7, the V gene TRBV30; TRBD2 matches 12 bases. Germline CDR1 GTSNPN, CDR2 SVGIG (reference sequence). The CDR3 is made up of 15 amino acids. With 4 bases clipped from V and 3 bases from J, the junction kept 7 bases outside the gene matches.

Comments on this clone: One end of the junction does not line up with germline, which may come from a read error. The V and J genes are TRBV19 and TRBJ2-3; D is unresolved. Per germline, CDR1 LNHDA and CDR2 SQIVND (reference sequence). This CDR3 comprises 13 residues. CDR3 protein: CASSSISRDTQYF. The CDR3 region has the DNA TGTGCCAGTAGTTCGATTAGCAGAGATACGCAGTATTTT.

The chain recombines TRBV5-1 with TRBJ2-1; 7 bases align to TRBD1. The CDR3 length is 15 residues. Germline V gives CDR1 SGHRS, CDR2 YFSETQ. V shed 5 bases, J shed 5 bases, and the junction held 10 bases outside the gene matches. CDR3 residues: CASREGQGVNNEQFF. In nucleotides, the CDR3 is TGCGCCAGCAGAGAAGGCCAGGGGGTTAACAATGAGCAGTTCTTC.

The J gene is TRBJ1-6, the V gene TRBV5-4; D uncertain. CDR1 and CDR2 from the germline V gene are SGHNT and YYREEE (reference sequence). There are 17 residues in the CDR3. V lost 0 bases and J lost 0, with 10 bases in between. The CDR3 loop is CASSLAQVSSYNSPLHF. As DNA, the CDR3 is TGTGCCAGCAGCTTGGCGCAGGTTAGCTCCTATAATTCACCCCTCCACTTT.